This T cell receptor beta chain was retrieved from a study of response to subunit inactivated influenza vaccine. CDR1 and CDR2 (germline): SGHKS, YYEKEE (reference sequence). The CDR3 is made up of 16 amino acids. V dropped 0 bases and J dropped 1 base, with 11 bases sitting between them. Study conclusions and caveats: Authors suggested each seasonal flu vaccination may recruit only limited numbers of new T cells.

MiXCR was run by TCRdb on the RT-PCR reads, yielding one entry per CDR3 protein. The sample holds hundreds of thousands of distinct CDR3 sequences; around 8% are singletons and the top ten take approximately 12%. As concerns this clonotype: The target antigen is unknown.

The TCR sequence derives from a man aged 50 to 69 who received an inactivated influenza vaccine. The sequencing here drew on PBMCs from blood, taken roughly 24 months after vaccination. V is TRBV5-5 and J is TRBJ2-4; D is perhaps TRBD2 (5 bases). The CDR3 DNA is TGTGCCAGCAGCTTGGCGGGGAACCGGGCCAAAAACATTCAGTACTTC. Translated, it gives CASSLAGNRAKNIQYF.